One T cell receptor (beta chain) is described in this entry. The antigen is not known. The sample originates from a study of early T cells in non-severe SARS-CoV-2 infection. Broader study findings: VDJdb-based matching was biased toward anti-spike CD8 responses and missed private and CD4 specificities.

The TCR library protocol was used to attach unique molecular identifiers. These identifiers were attached to individual cDNA molecules. A single record per CDR3 protein comes from TCRdb applying MiXCR to the 5' RACE reads. The sample lists about 33,000 distinct CDR3 sequences, roughly 4.5% occurring once. This sequence was found in an adult who was a healthcare worker with PCR-confirmed SARS-CoV-2 infection or an uninfected control (not recorded which). Input material: whole blood.

The CDR3 loop reads CASSYPSGGFSSGEQFF. The CDR3 nucleotides read TGTGCCAGCAGTTACCCTAGCGGGGGTTTTTCTTCTGGGGAGCAGTTCTTC. V and J are TRBV6-2 or TRBV6-3 and TRBJ2-1; 10 bases map to TRBD2. V shed 2 bases and J 10 bases; nucleotides not matched to a gene: 14. The CDR3 is made up of 17 amino acids. Germline V gene lookup returns CDR1 MNHEY and CDR2 SVGEGT.